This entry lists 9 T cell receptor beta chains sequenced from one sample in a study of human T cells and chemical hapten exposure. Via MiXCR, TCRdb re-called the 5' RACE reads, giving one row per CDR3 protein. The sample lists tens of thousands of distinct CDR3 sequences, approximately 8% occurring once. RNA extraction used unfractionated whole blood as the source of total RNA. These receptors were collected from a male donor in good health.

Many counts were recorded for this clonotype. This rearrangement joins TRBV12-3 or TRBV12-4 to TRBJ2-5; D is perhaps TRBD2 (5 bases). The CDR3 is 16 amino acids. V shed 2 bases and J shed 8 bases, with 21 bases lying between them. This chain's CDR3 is CASSLNPGLTGGTQYF. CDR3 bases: TGTGCCAGCAGTTTAAACCCAGGACTCACGGGCGGCACCCAGTACTTC.

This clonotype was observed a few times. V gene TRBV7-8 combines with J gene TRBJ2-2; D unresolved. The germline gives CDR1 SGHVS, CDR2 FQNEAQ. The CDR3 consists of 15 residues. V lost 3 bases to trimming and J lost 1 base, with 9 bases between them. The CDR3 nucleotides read TGTGCCAGCAGCTTGGAAGGTCGGAACACCGGGGAGCTGTTTTTT. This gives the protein CASSLEGRNTGELFF.

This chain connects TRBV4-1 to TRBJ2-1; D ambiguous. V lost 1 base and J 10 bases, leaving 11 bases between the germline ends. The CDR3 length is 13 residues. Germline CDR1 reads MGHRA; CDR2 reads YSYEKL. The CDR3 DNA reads TGCGCCAGCAGCCAAGCGATAGAGCCCGAGCAGTTCTTC. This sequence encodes CASSQAIEPEQFF.

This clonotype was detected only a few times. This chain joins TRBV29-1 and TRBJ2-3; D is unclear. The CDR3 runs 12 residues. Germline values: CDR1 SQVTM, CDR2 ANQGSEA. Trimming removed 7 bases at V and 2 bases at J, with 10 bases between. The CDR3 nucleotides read TGCAGCGCCACCCGCCCCACAGATACGCAGTATTTT. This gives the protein CSATRPTDTQYF.

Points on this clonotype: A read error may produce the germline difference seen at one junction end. The CDR3 region has the DNA TGTGCCAGCAGTAGAAGGACGGATTCACCCCTCTACTTT. Its protein product is CASSRRTDSPLYF. The chain links TRBV12-3 or TRBV12-4 to TRBJ1-6; D unclear. There are 13 residues in the CDR3.

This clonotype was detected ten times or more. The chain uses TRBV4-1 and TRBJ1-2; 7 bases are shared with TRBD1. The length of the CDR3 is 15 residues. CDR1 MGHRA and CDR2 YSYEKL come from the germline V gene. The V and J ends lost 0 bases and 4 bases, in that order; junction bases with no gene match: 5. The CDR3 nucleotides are TGCGCCAGCAGCCAAGAACAGGGGCTGAGCTATGGCTACACCTTC. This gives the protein CASSQEQGLSYGYTF.

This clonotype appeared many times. The CDR3 is CASGLADRDYYNEQFF. As DNA, the CDR3 is TGTGCTAGTGGTTTGGCGGACAGAGACTACTACAATGAGCAGTTCTTC. The chain uses TRBV12-5 and TRBJ2-1; possibly TRBD1 for D (6 bases). The CDR3 has 16 amino acids. Germline V gene sequence: CDR1 LGHNT, CDR2 FRNRAP. With 1 base removed from V and 3 bases from J, the gap between germline ends came to 13 bases.

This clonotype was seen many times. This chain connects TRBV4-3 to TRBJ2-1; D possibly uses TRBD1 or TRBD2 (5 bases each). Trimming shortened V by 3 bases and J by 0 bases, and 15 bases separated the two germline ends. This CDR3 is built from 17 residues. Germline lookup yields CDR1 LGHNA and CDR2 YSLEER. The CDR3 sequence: CASSHTRDRSSYNEQFF. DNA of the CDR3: TGCGCCAGCAGCCACACTAGGGACCGTAGCTCCTACAATGAGCAGTTCTTC.

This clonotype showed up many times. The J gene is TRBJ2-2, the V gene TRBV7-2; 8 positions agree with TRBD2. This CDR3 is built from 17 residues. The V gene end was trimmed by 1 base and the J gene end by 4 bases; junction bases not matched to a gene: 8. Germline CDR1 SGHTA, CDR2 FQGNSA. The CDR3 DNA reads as TGTGCCAGCAGCTTAGATTTCGCGGGAGGCTCCACCGGGGAGCTGTTTTTT. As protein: CASSLDFAGGSTGELFF.